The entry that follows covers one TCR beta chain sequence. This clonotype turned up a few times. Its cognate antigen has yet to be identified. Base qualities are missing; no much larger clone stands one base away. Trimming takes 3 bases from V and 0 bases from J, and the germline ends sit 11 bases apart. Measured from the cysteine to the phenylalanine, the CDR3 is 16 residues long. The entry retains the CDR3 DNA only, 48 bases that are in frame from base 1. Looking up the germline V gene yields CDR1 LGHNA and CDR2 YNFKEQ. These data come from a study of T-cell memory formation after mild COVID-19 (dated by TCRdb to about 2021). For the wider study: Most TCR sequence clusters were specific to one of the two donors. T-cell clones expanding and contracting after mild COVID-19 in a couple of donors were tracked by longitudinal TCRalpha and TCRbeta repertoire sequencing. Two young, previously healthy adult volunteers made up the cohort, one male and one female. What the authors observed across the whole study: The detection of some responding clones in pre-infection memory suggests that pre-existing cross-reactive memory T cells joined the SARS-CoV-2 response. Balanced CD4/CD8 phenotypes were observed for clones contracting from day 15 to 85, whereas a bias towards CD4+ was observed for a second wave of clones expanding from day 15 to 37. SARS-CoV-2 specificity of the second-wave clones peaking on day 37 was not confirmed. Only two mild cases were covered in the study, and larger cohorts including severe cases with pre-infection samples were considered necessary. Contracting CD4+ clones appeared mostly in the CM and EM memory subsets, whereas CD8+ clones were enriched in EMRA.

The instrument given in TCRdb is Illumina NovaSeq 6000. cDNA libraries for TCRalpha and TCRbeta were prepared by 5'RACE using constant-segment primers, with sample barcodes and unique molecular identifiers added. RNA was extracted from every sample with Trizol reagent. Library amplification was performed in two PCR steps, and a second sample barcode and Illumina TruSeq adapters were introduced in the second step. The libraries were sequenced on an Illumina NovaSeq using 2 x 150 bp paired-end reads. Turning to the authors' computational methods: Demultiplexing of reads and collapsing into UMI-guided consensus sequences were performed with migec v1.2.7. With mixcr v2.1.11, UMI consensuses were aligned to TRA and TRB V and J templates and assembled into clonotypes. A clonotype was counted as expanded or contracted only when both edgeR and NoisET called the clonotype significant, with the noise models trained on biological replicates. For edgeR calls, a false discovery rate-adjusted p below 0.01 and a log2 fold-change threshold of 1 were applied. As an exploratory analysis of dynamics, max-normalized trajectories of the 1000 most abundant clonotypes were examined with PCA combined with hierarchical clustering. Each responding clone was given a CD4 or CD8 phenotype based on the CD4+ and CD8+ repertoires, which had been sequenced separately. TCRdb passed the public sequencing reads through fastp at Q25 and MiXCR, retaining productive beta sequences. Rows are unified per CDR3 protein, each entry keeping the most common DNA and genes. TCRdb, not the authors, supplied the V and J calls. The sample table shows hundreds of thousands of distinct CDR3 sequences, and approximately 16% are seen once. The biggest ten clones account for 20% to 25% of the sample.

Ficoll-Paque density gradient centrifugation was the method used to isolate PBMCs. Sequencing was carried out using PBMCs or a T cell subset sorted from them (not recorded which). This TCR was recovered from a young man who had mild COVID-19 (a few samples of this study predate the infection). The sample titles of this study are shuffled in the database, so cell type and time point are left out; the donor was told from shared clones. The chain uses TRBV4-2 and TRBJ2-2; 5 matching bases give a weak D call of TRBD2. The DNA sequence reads TGTGCCAGCAGCCAGGGAGTGGACTCGAACACCGGGGAGCTGTTTTTT. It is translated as CASSQGVDSNTGELFF.